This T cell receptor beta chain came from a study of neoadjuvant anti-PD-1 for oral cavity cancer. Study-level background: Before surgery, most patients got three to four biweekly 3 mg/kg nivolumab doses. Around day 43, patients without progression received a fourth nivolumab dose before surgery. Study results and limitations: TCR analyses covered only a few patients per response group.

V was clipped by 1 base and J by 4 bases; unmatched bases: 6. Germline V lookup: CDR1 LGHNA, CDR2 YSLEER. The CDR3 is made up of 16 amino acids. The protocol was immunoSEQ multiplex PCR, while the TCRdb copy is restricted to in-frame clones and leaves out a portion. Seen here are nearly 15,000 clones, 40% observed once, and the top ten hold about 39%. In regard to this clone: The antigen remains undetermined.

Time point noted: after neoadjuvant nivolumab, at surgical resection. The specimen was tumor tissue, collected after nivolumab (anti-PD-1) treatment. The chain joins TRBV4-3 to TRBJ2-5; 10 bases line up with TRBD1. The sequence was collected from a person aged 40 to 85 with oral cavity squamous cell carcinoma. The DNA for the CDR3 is TGCGCCAGCAGCCAAGGGACAGGGGGACGGGTAGAGACCCAGTACTTC. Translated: CASSQGTGGRVETQYF.